The 20 T cell receptor beta chains listed next were all sequenced from one sample in a study of shared T cell receptors in the human thymus. Method: immunoSEQ multiplex PCR; TCRdb's copy keeps in-frame clones and lacks some. The sample lists almost 550,000 clones, around 78% occurring once. The same sample was also used in a study of human thymus T cells.

Sequenced input: thymocytes. These receptors were obtained from a boy under three years old with a congenital heart defect.

The genes are TRBV7-6 and TRBJ2-1; a weak D match, TRBD1 (5 bases). This CDR3 is built from 13 residues. The germline V gene encodes CDR1 SGHVS and CDR2 FNYEAQ. V lost 0 bases and J lost 12, with 12 bases in between. The CDR3 DNA reads as TGTGCCAGCAGCTTAGCGAGGAGACAGTGGCAGTTCTTC. The encoded protein is CASSLARRQWQFF.

This chain links TRBV30 with TRBJ2-7; 7 nucleotides agree with TRBD1. Losses at the gene ends were 4 bases for V and 3 bases for J; bases not matched to a gene: 12. The CDR3 length is 15 residues. Germline CDR1 GTSNPN, CDR2 SVGIG (reference sequence). The DNA of the CDR3 is TGTGCCTGGATGCTGCACAGGGGAGATAACTACGAGCAGTACTTC. Protein: CAWMLHRGDNYEQYF.

This clone appeared a single time. The chain couples TRBV27 to TRBJ1-1, with D uncertain. V lost 0 bases to trimming and J lost 4 bases, with 12 bases between them. The CDR3 runs 15 residues. CDR1 is MNHEY, CDR2 SMNVEV, per germline (reference sequence). CDR3 residues: CASSLSRVATTEAFF. CDR3 sequence (DNA): TGTGCCAGCAGTTTATCGAGGGTGGCGACCACTGAAGCTTTCTTT.

The chain uses TRBV19 and TRBJ1-1; 9 bases map to TRBD1. Germline V gives CDR1 LNHDA, CDR2 SQIVND (reference sequence). J lost 3 bases, V lost 5 bases, and 4 bases had no gene match. The CDR3 contains 14 residues. The CDR3 reads CASSPRTGDTEAFF. CDR3 nucleotide sequence: TGTGCCAGTAGTCCCCGGACAGGGGACACTGAAGCTTTCTTT.

This clone occurred a few times. V gene TRBV6-6 combines with J gene TRBJ2-7; a weak D match, TRBD1 (6 bases). V was pared by 5 bases and J by 4 bases, with 18 bases between. CDR1 and CDR2 from the germline V gene are MNHNY and SVGAGI (reference sequence). This CDR3 contains 15 residues. Here the CDR3 DNA reads TGTGCCAGCAGTCCGGCGCGGACAGAGCGTTACGAGCAGTACTTC. Its translation: CASSPARTERYEQYF.

The rearrangement links TRBV5-6 to TRBJ2-7, with D possibly matching TRBD2 (5 bases). V was pared by 0 bases and J by 3 bases, with 10 bases between. The CDR3 runs 14 residues. In germline, CDR1 is SGHDT, CDR2 YYEEEE. The CDR3, as DNA: TGTGCCAGCAGCTTGGGCTTCGAGGGCTACGAGCAGTACTTC. Amino acids: CASSLGFEGYEQYF. Full variable domain (missing parts from reference TRBV5-6 and TRBJ2-7): DAGVTQSPTHLIKTRGQQVTLRCSPKSGHDTVSWYQQALGQGPQFIFQYYEEEERQRGNFPDRFSGHQFPNYSSELNVNALLLGDSALYLCASSLGFEGYEQYFGPGTRLTVT.

The chain employs TRBV7-6 and TRBJ2-2; D is ambiguous. The CDR3 covers 14 residues. The ends were cut back, 5 bases at V and 8 bases at J, with 15 bases in the middle. CDR1 is SGHVS and CDR2 is FNYEAQ in the germline V gene. CDR3 in amino acids: CASSPEPLDGELFF. The CDR3 coding sequence is TGTGCCAGCAGCCCGGAGCCCCTGGATGGGGAGCTGTTTTTT. The complete variable domain, with remaining parts taken from reference TRBV7-6 and TRBJ2-2, reads GAGVSQSPRYKVTKRGQDVALRCDPISGHVSLYWYRQALGQGPEFLTYFNYEAQQDKSGLPNDRFSAERPEGSISTLTIQRTEQRDSAMYRCASSPEPLDGELFFGEGSRLTVL.

The chain couples TRBV5-1 to TRBJ2-5, with D possibly being TRBD2 (6 bases). The J call is uncertain, as TRBJ2-7 better fits the DNA end. CDR3 length: 13 amino acids. Germline assignment: CDR1 SGHRS and CDR2 YFSETQ. This CDR3 is CASSRGTSYEQYF. DNA for the CDR3: TGCGCCAGCTCGCGGGGCACCTCCTACGAGCAGTACTTC.

This sequence joins TRBV10-3 and TRBJ1-5; TRBD1 might be the D (6 bases). The V and J ends lost 6 bases and 3 bases respectively, with 18 bases between them. Germline CDR1 and CDR2: ENHRY and SYGVKD. The length of the CDR3 is 16 residues. CDR3 nucleotide sequence: TGTGCCATCAGCACCTACAGGGAGAGGGCCAATCAGCCCCAGCATTTT. Its translation is CAISTYRERANQPQHF.

The chain is built from TRBV27 and TRBJ1-5; possibly TRBD1 for D (5 bases). This CDR3 comprises 21 residues. Per germline, CDR1 MNHEY and CDR2 SMNVEV (reference sequence). V gave up 5 bases and J gave up 2 bases, with 31 bases separating them. CDR3 nucleotide sequence: TGTGCCAGCAGTAAGCGAATACCCGGTGGGACTGCCAAGGGAGGCAATCAGCCCCAGCATTTT. Protein product: CASSKRIPGGTAKGGNQPQHF.

This chain links TRBV15 with TRBJ2-4, with D possibly TRBD1 on 5 matching bases. Germline V lookup: CDR1 LNHNV, CDR2 YYDKDF (reference sequence). This CDR3 has 15 residues. The germline V and J ends were trimmed by 4 bases and 0 bases, with 10 bases remaining between them. CDR3 bases: TGTGCCACCAGCAAGACAGAGATAGCCAAAAACATTCAGTACTTC. Protein product: CATSKTEIAKNIQYF.

The rearrangement joins TRBV29-1 to TRBJ2-1; 10 nucleotides match TRBD2. The trim removed 6 bases at V and 7 bases at J, leaving 9 bases unmatched. The CDR3 extends over 14 amino acids. Germline CDR1 and CDR2: SQVTM and ANQGSEA. DNA for the CDR3: TGCAGCGTCCTCGGACTAGCGGAGAGTAATGAGCAGTTCTTC. It translates to CSVLGLAESNEQFF.

The chain has TRBV9 and TRBJ2-7; TRBD2 might be the D (6 bases). V lost 0 bases and J 5 bases, leaving 9 bases between the germline ends. The germline CDR1 and CDR2 sequences are SGDLS and YYNGEE. The CDR3 has 13 amino acids. The DNA for the CDR3 is TGTGCCAGCAGCGTAGAGGCGGGGCACGAGCAGTACTTC. Amino acid sequence: CASSVEAGHEQYF.

The chain links TRBV25-1 to TRBJ1-2; 11 nucleotides agree with TRBD1. The V gene end was trimmed by 3 bases and the J gene end by 3 bases; junction bases not matched to a gene: 6. The CDR3 runs to 16 residues. CDR1 and CDR2 (germline): MGHDK, SYGVNS. The CDR3 spells CASSDSQGQGDYGYTF. CDR3 in DNA: TGTGCCAGCAGTGATTCCCAGGGACAGGGGGACTATGGCTACACCTTC.

This clone was observed a few times. The gene calls are TRBV15 and TRBJ2-7, with D perhaps matching TRBD2 (6 bases). Trimming cost V 5 bases and J 6 bases, with 20 bases left between them. Germline assignment: CDR1 LNHNV and CDR2 YYDKDF (reference sequence). The CDR3 contains 15 residues. In DNA, the CDR3 is TGTGCCACCAGCCCCCCGGGAGCATCTCGAAGCGAGCAGTACTTC. Translation gives CATSPPGASRSEQYF.

J is TRBJ2-5 and V is TRBV9; TRBD2 matches 10 bases. CDR3 size: 15 residues. The germline gives CDR1 SGDLS, CDR2 YYNGEE. With V trimmed by 2 bases and J by 5 bases, 6 bases remained unmatched. The CDR3 nucleotides are TGTGCCAGCAGCGTCTCTAGCGGGAGAGGCGAGACCCAGTACTTC. The encoded protein is CASSVSSGRGETQYF. The whole variable domain, remainder taken from reference TRBV9 and TRBJ2-5, is DSGVTQTPKHLITATGQRVTLRCSPRSGDLSVYWYQQSLDQGLQFLIQYYNGEERAKGNILERFSAQQFPDLHSELNLSSLELGDSALYFCASSVSSGRGETQYFGPGTRLLVL.

Only a few counts were recorded for this clone. This chain joins TRBV2 and TRBJ2-7; D call uncertain. The CDR3 contains 15 residues. Germline values: CDR1 SNHLY, CDR2 FYNNEI. V was cut by 2 bases and J by 5 bases, with 16 bases left in between. The CDR3 DNA is TGTGCCAGCAGTGAATTTGACTCGGCGTGGGACGAGCAGTACTTC. Translation: CASSEFDSAWDEQYF.

The V call is TRBV30, the J call TRBJ2-7, with D possibly matching TRBD2 (5 bases). Trimming left V 0 bases short and J 6 bases short, with 9 bases between. Germline lookup yields CDR1 GTSNPN and CDR2 SVGIG (reference sequence). The CDR3 length is 12 residues. Written as DNA, the CDR3 is TGTGCCTGGAGTGTTAATGCGGGCGAGCAGTACTTC. Encoded protein: CAWSVNAGEQYF.

Only a few counts were recorded for this clone. The chain has TRBV15 and TRBJ1-5; 7 bases align to TRBD1. The CDR3 totals 19 residues. The germline CDR1 and CDR2 sequences are LNHNV and YYDKDF (reference sequence). J was trimmed by 1 base and V by 6 bases; bases with no gene match: 18. CDR3 in DNA: TGTGCCACCAGAACACCGGAGACAGGGCCTACCGCAAGCAATCAGCCCCAGCATTTT. Protein sequence: CATRTPETGPTASNQPQHF. Full variable domain (remainder filled in from reference TRBV15 and TRBJ1-5): DAMVIQNPRYQVTQFGKPVTLSCSQTLNHNVMYWYQQKSSQAPKLLFHYYDKDFNNEADTPDNFQSRRPNTSFCFLDIRSPGLGDTAMYLCATRTPETGPTASNQPQHFGDGTRLSIL.

This clone appeared a few times. The chain recombines TRBV5-1 with TRBJ2-1; possibly TRBD2 for D (6 bases). Germline CDR1 reads SGHRS; CDR2 reads YFSETQ. The CDR3 contains 13 residues. The V and J ends lost 3 bases and 3 bases respectively, with 7 bases between them. CDR3 DNA sequence: TGCGCCAGCAGCTCGGGACTCTACAATGAGCAGTTCTTC. It translates to CASSSGLYNEQFF.